The 18 T cell receptor beta chains reported below all come from one sample, sequenced in a study of tissue T cells after allogeneic stem cell transplantation. Here immunoSEQ multiplex PCR was the method, and the copy in TCRdb shows in-frame clones only, minus some. The table has 5,000 to 6,500 clones, around 60% seen once. Sequenced here: duodenum tissue, sampled at autopsy. The receptor set was obtained from a woman between 18 and 50 years old with breast cancer.

The V and J genes are TRBV30 and TRBJ1-1; D ambiguous. Trimming shortened V by 3 bases and J by 3 bases, and 11 bases separated the two germline ends. The CDR3 has 13 amino acids. The germline gives CDR1 GTSNPN, CDR2 SVGIG (reference sequence). The CDR3 nucleotides are TGTGCCTGGAGACCGGACGGGTACACTGAAGCTTTCTTT. It is translated as CAWRPDGYTEAFF.

This clone was observed a handful of times. The chain carries TRBV30 and TRBJ2-5, with D perhaps matching TRBD2 (6 bases). CDR1 is GTSNPN and CDR2 is SVGIG in the germline V gene (reference sequence). The CDR3 runs 15 residues. V shed 3 bases and J shed 1 base, with 15 bases lying between them. CDR3 region: CAWSLLDYFQETQYF. The CDR3 nucleotides read TGTGCCTGGAGCTTACTGGACTACTTCCAAGAGACCCAGTACTTC.

The chain links TRBV5-6 to TRBJ2-3; D unresolved. Trimming stripped 4 bases from V and 0 bases from J, with 9 bases between. The germline V gene encodes CDR1 SGHDT and CDR2 YYEEEE. CDR3 length equals 14 residues. The DNA for the CDR3 is TGTGCCAGCAGCCCGACTTGGAGCACAGATACGCAGTATTTT. It translates to CASSPTWSTDTQYF.

The rearrangement uses TRBV7-9 and TRBJ1-6; weak D call: TRBD1 (6 bases). Trimming removed 5 bases from V and 10 bases from J, with 12 bases in between. From germline, CDR1 is SEHNR and CDR2 FQNEAQ (reference sequence). The CDR3 runs to 13 residues. CDR3: CASSGRGGSPLHF. The CDR3 nucleotides are TGTGCCAGCAGCGGCAGGGGAGGGTCACCCCTCCACTTT. Variable domain in full (rest from reference TRBV7-9 and TRBJ1-6): DTGVSQNPRHKITKRGQNVTFRCDPISEHNRLYWYRQTLGQGPEFLTYFQNEAQLEKSRLLSDRFSAERPKGSFSTLEIQRTEQGDSAMYLCASSGRGGSPLHFGNGTRLTVT.

This clone is medium-sized. Other nucleotide sequences in the sample specify the same CDR3. CDR3 DNA: TGTGCCAGCAGTTACGTGGGTGCCTACGAGCAGTACTTC. Translated, it gives CASSYVGAYEQYF. The rearrangement uses TRBV6-2 or TRBV6-3 and TRBJ2-7, with unresolved D. V was shortened by 2 bases and J by 2 bases, with 7 bases between the two germline ends. The CDR3 spans 13 residues. Germline V gene data show CDR1 as MNHEY and CDR2 as SVGEGT.

CDR3 in DNA: TGCGCCAGCAGCTTAAGACAGGGGTTGAACACTGAAGCTTTCTTT. Its protein product is CASSLRQGLNTEAFF. The V call is TRBV5-1, the J call TRBJ1-1, with TRBD1 matching over 8 bases. Germline-derived CDR1 and CDR2 are SGHRS and YFSETQ. The CDR3 length is 15 residues. J was trimmed by 0 bases and V by 2 bases; bases with no gene match: 3.

This chain uses TRBV7-3 with TRBJ2-1; 10 nucleotides agree with TRBD2. V dropped 3 bases and J dropped 7; count of bases not matched to a gene: 3. The V gene's germline CDR1 is SGHTA and CDR2 FQGTGA. This CDR3 spans 14 amino acids. CDR3 nucleotide sequence: TGTGCCAGCAGCTTCCTAGCGGGAGATAATGAGCAGTTCTTC. Translation gives CASSFLAGDNEQFF.

The V call is TRBV6-2 or TRBV6-3, the J call TRBJ2-1; 11 bases agree with TRBD2. Trimming cost V 4 bases and J 1 base; bases outside gene matches: 9. Germline V gene sequence: CDR1 MNHEY, CDR2 SVGEGT. This CDR3 contains 18 residues. In nucleotides, the CDR3 is TGTGCCAGCAGTTCGGTTAGCGGGGGGGGGTCTTCCTACAATGAGCAGTTCTTC. Translating gives CASSSVSGGGSSYNEQFF.

Written as DNA, the CDR3 is TGTGCCAGCACGCAAGGGGGGCCACCCCTCCACTTT. It codes for CASTQGGPPLHF. This chain connects TRBV6-5 to TRBJ1-6; D perhaps matches TRBD1 (6 bases). V gave up 7 bases and J gave up 11 bases, with 12 bases separating them. The CDR3 is 12 amino acids. CDR1 MNHEY and CDR2 SVGAGI come from the germline V gene.

The rearrangement links TRBV4-3 to TRBJ1-6; no definite D call. The CDR3 sequence is 15 residues long. V shed 0 bases and J shed 0 bases, with 3 bases lying between them. CDR1 and CDR2 from the germline V gene are LGHNA and YSLEER. The CDR3 loop is CASSQDISYNSPLHF. In nucleotides, the CDR3 is TGCGCCAGCAGCCAAGACATCTCCTATAATTCACCCCTCCACTTT.

The chain combines TRBV19 with TRBJ2-7; TRBD2 is a possible D gene (6 bases). CDR1 is LNHDA and CDR2 is SQIVND in the germline V gene (reference sequence). This CDR3 is built from 14 residues. V lost 4 bases to trimming and J lost 4 bases, with 14 bases between them. CDR3 sequence: CASSRTGVSYEQYF. CDR3 DNA sequence: TGTGCCAGTAGTAGGACGGGAGTATCTTACGAGCAGTACTTC.

The rearrangement joins TRBV19 to TRBJ2-1; 8 bases map to TRBD2. The CDR3 runs to 13 residues. The germline V gene has CDR1 LNHDA and CDR2 SQIVND (reference sequence). J lost 2 bases, V lost 6 bases, and 0 bases had no gene match. The CDR3 DNA reads TGTGCCAGTAGCGGGGGGGCCTACAATGAGCAGTTCTTC. Protein: CASSGGAYNEQFF.

The chain has TRBV2 and TRBJ1-2; tentatively, D is TRBD1 (5 bases). V dropped 10 bases and J dropped 6 bases, with 18 bases sitting between them. CDR1 and CDR2 (germline): SNHLY, FYNNEI. The CDR3 extends over 13 amino acids. The CDR3 spells CATTPGGRDGYTF. Here the CDR3 DNA reads TGTGCCACCACCCCGGGGGGAAGGGATGGCTACACCTTC. Full variable domain (outside the CDR3, taken from reference TRBV2 and TRBJ1-2): EPEVTQTPSHQVTQMGQEVILRCVPISNHLYFYWYRQILGQKVEFLVSFYNNEISEKSEIFDDQFSVERPDGSNFTLKIRSTKLEDSAMYFCATTPGGRDGYTFGSGTRLTVV.

J is TRBJ2-1 and V is TRBV29-1; no clear D gene. Germline CDR1 is SQVTM and CDR2 is ANQGSEA. The CDR3 extends over 12 amino acids. V was cut by 4 bases and J by 3 bases, with 7 bases left in between. Written as DNA, the CDR3 is TGCAGCGTTGCCCTACACTACAATGAGCAGTTCTTC. Translating gives CSVALHYNEQFF.

This clone was detected only a few times. V gene TRBV6-1 combines with J gene TRBJ1-1; D not certain. The CDR3 extends over 14 amino acids. The V gene's germline CDR1 is MNHNS and CDR2 SASEGT. Trimming pared 2 bases from V and 1 base from J, leaving 8 bases between. As DNA, the CDR3 is TGTGCCAGCAGTGAATCTCTCAGGAACACTGAAGCTTTCTTT. Amino acids: CASSESLRNTEAFF.

The chain employs TRBV7-2 and TRBJ2-7; perhaps TRBD2 as D (6 bases). Trimming shortened V by 5 bases and J by 5 bases, and 13 bases separated the two germline ends. CDR3 length: 13 residues. Looked up from germline, CDR1 is SGHTA and CDR2 is FQGNSA. CDR3 amino acids: CASSNRLVHEQYF. In nucleotides, the CDR3 is TGTGCCAGCAGCAATCGACTAGTCCACGAGCAGTACTTC.

The genes are TRBV7-6 and TRBJ1-2, with 8 bases that match TRBD1. V shed 5 bases, J shed 5 bases, and the junction held 10 bases outside the gene matches. Looked up from germline, CDR1 is SGHVS and CDR2 is FNYEAQ. This CDR3 is 15 amino acids long. This CDR3 is CASSPQGARVYGYTF. Written as DNA, the CDR3 is TGTGCCAGCAGCCCCCAGGGGGCGCGGGTTTATGGCTACACCTTC.

This chain connects TRBV20-1 to TRBJ2-4, with D hard to call. Trimming removed 1 base from V and 14 bases from J, with 12 bases in between. Germline assignment: CDR1 DFQATT and CDR2 SNEGSKA (reference sequence). This CDR3 has 11 residues. The CDR3 protein is CSARVLWWEYF. CDR3 nucleotide sequence: TGCAGTGCTAGAGTATTGTGGTGGGAGTACTTC.